The 7 T cell receptor beta chains in this list originate from one sample, sequenced in a study of control samples from healthy donors and cancer patients. Produced via immunoSEQ multiplex PCR; TCRdb's table is partial and in-frame only. Found here are over 200,000 clones, roughly 80% of them singletons; the top ten hold roughly 14%. Sequencing used PBMCs. Every receptor here comes from a woman aged 60 to 75 with lung cancer.

This rearrangement joins TRBV5-1 to TRBJ1-4, with 9 positions matching TRBD1. This CDR3 is 15 amino acids long. Germline V gives CDR1 SGHRS, CDR2 YFSETQ. Losses at the gene ends were 4 bases for V and 8 bases for J; bases not matched to a gene: 9. The CDR3 spells CASSRSQGAEEKLFF. The CDR3 bases are TGCGCCAGCAGCCGATCACAGGGGGCGGAAGAAAAACTGTTTTTT.

This clone was observed a handful of times. The gene calls are TRBV6-5 and TRBJ2-7; D is possibly TRBD1 or TRBD2 (6 bases each). CDR1 MNHEY and CDR2 SVGAGI come from the germline V gene. This CDR3 has 14 amino acids. V shed 5 bases and J shed 3 bases, with 14 bases lying between them. The CDR3 reads CASSRTSRGYEQYF. CDR3 DNA sequence: TGTGCCAGCAGTAGAACTAGCAGGGGCTACGAGCAGTACTTC.

V and J are TRBV7-3 and TRBJ2-6; D possibly corresponds to TRBD1 (6 bases). Germline V gene lookup returns CDR1 SGHTA and CDR2 FQGTGA. The CDR3 length is 19 residues. V lost 3 bases, J lost 0 bases, and 18 bases lay in between. CDR3 residues: CASSFPRDKHGSGANVLTF. As DNA, the CDR3 is TGTGCCAGCAGCTTTCCCCGGGACAAGCATGGCTCTGGGGCCAACGTCCTGACTTTC.

This chain connects TRBV5-1 to TRBJ1-2, with D perhaps matching TRBD1 (6 bases). Germline assignment: CDR1 SGHRS and CDR2 YFSETQ. The V end lost 2 bases, the J end lost 3 bases, and 17 bases lay between the germline ends. The CDR3 length is 16 residues. CDR3 region: CASSLQGGSVDYGYTF. CDR3 DNA sequence: TGCGCCAGCAGCTTACAGGGTGGGTCCGTGGACTATGGCTACACCTTC.

The gene calls are TRBV6-5 and TRBJ2-3; D may be TRBD2 (6 bases). Germline assignment: CDR1 MNHEY and CDR2 SVGAGI. V was clipped by 6 bases and J by 7 bases, with 14 bases between them. This CDR3 is 13 amino acids long. The CDR3 sequence is CASRRLEGNTQYF. DNA for the CDR3: TGTGCCAGCAGGAGACTAGAAGGGAATACGCAGTATTTT.

This chain connects TRBV5-5 to TRBJ2-1, with D tentatively TRBD1 (5 bases). This CDR3 comprises 16 residues. Germline CDR1 and CDR2: SGHKS and YYEKEE (reference sequence). The V end lost 4 bases, the J end lost 0 bases, and 14 bases lay between the germline ends. This chain's CDR3 is CASSPPGLRSYNEQFF. CDR3 nucleotide sequence: TGTGCCAGCAGCCCCCCAGGGCTTCGCTCCTACAATGAGCAGTTCTTC.

This chain joins TRBV15 and TRBJ1-3, with D perhaps TRBD1 (6 bases). The CDR3 is 15 residues long. V gave up 3 bases and J gave up 3 bases, with 12 bases separating them. Germline CDR1 and CDR2: LNHNV and YYDKDF (reference sequence). CDR3 protein: CATSSRGFNGNTIYF. For the CDR3, the DNA is TGTGCCACCAGCAGCAGGGGATTTAATGGAAACACCATATATTTT.